This TCR beta chain was sequenced for a study of regulatory T cells in long-lasting Graves disease. Study as a whole: Graves' patients, diagnosed recently, had received antithyroid drugs under 3 months. General study points: Persistent Graves' patients showed reduced TCR diversity versus newly diagnosed patients. Favored gene segments in persistent disease were TRBV28, TRBJ1-2 and TRBJ2-5.

Time point: newly diagnosed GD, antithyroid drugs for less than 3 months. PBMC-derived RNA was used for the TCR library. Per germline, CDR1 SGHDT and CDR2 YYEEEE. Trimming shortened V by 4 bases and J by 4 bases, and 19 bases separated the two germline ends. The CDR3 extends over 16 amino acids. CDR3-region Arm-PCR and iRepertoire HTBI primers produced the TCR beta libraries. TCRdb analysed the multiplex PCR reads with MiXCR anew, one entry per CDR3 protein. The repertoire holds approximately 400,000 distinct CDR3 sequences, about a sixth seen once, with 22% in the top ten. This clonotype was recorded a few times. Its antigen remains unidentified.

The clonotype was recovered from a female donor with Graves disease. Source: peripheral blood mononuclear cells (PBMCs), taken at new diagnosis, from a patient treated with antithyroid drugs. The chain joins TRBV5-6 to TRBJ2-3; D might be TRBD2 (7 bases). The DNA of the CDR3 is TGTGCCAGCAGCCCCCTGGGTAGAGGGGGGGCAGATACGCAGTATTTT. It yields the protein CASSPLGRGGADTQYF.